The sequence of this TCR beta chain was determined in a study of cytomegalovirus exposure and HLA in healthy donors. Overall study results and limits: Subsequent analysis showed first-cohort TCR clusters tending to co-occur in roughly 130 validation repertoires. The classifier reportedly diagnosed cytomegalovirus status with high sensitivity and specificity. TCR beta chains numbering some 150 were designated cytomegalovirus-associated.

The donors were in the roughly 120-subject validation cohort; that cohort was separate from the roughly 700-subject first cohort. Germline V lookup: CDR1 MDHEN, CDR2 SYDVKM. This CDR3 has 14 amino acids. Notes on this clone: The antigen is not known. One end of the junction does not line up with germline, which may come from a read error.

Measured with immunoSEQ multiplex PCR; TCRdb has only the in-frame clones, and not every one. The sample records tens of thousands of clones, roughly 80% being singletons. The source of this sequence is a woman between 18 and 29 years old in good health and CMV-seropositive. The rearrangement uses TRBV28 and TRBJ1-2; 8 bases line up with TRBD1. Sample: PBMCs. The CDR3 here is CASNLQGDNYGYTF. CDR3 DNA sequence: TGTGCCAGCAATTTACAGGGGGATAACTATGGCTACACCTTC.